Below are 28 T cell receptor beta chains sequenced from a single sample in a study of T and B cells in COVID-19 patients. TRB was amplified from approximately 250-480 ng of blood genomic DNA. BIOMED2 TRB-A/B primer pools were used in multiplex TRB PCR. TCRdb passed the multiplex PCR reads through MiXCR, listing each CDR3 protein once. The profile shows 1,500 or so distinct CDR3 sequences, roughly 31% of them singletons. The specimen was blood. The source of these receptors is a human donor with active COVID-19.

This clonotype was found a few times. The V gene is TRBV4-3, the J gene TRBJ1-1; D is uncertain. V lost 0 bases and J lost 3, with 8 bases in between. The CDR3 spans 14 residues. The V gene's germline CDR1 is LGHNA and CDR2 YSLEER. Written as DNA, the CDR3 is TGCGCCAGCAGCCAAGATGGGGTGGACACTGAAGCTTTCTTT. Its protein product is CASSQDGVDTEAFF.

V usage is TRBV6-2 or TRBV6-3 and J usage is TRBJ1-5, with TRBD1 as a possible D gene (6 bases). With 2 bases removed from V and 3 bases from J, the gap between germline ends came to 11 bases. CDR3 length: 15 amino acids. Germline V gene data show CDR1 as MNHEY and CDR2 as SVGEGT. The CDR3 region is CASSYPGHFNQPQHF. The CDR3 DNA sequence: TGTGCCAGCAGTTACCCGGGACACTTCAATCAGCCCCAGCATTTT.

Sample share makes this clonotype medium-sized. The chain uses TRBV24-1 and TRBJ2-3, with D maybe TRBD1 (6 bases). CDR1 is KGHDR and CDR2 is SFDVKD in the germline V gene. V lost 7 bases and J lost 1, with 17 bases in between. The CDR3 is 16 residues long. The CDR3 here is CATSRAAGTRTDTQYF. In DNA, the CDR3 is TGTGCCACCAGCAGGGCCGCTGGGACACGCACAGATACGCAGTATTTT.

This clonotype occurred a few times. The gene calls are TRBV6-5 and TRBJ2-7; D is perhaps TRBD2 (6 bases). Trimming took 5 bases from V and 2 from J, leaving 13 bases between them. CDR3 size: 14 residues. CDR1 MNHEY and CDR2 SVGAGI come from the germline V gene. The CDR3 sequence is CASSESLAPYEQYF. The CDR3 bases are TGTGCCAGCAGTGAAAGCCTAGCGCCCTACGAGCAGTACTTC.

As concerns this clonotype: A much larger clone lies one base from this, so it may be a read error. The V and J genes are TRBV6-2 or TRBV6-3 and TRBJ2-2, with TRBD2 matching over 7 bases. Germline values: CDR1 MNHEY, CDR2 SVGEGT. There are 16 residues in the CDR3. The DNA for the CDR3 is TGTGCCAGCAGACCGGGGACTATCACGAACACCGGGGAGATGTTTTTT. This translates into CASRPGTITNTGEMFF.

The V call is TRBV29-1, the J call TRBJ1-4; no definite D call. Germline values: CDR1 SQVTM, CDR2 ANQGSEA. The germline V and J ends were trimmed by 1 base and 8 bases, with 11 bases remaining between them. CDR3 size: 13 residues. CDR3 region: CSVEGVRGEKLFF. The CDR3 nucleotides are TGCAGCGTTGAAGGGGTTCGGGGAGAAAAACTGTTTTTT.

This clonotype ranks as medium-sized. The V call is TRBV15, the J call TRBJ2-1, with TRBD2 as a possible D gene (5 bases). The V end was cut by 0 bases, the J end by 1 base, with 7 bases between. This CDR3 spans 15 amino acids. The germline gives CDR1 LNHNV, CDR2 YYDKDF (reference sequence). CDR3 sequence reads: CATSRDSGSYNEQFF. The CDR3 DNA sequence: TGTGCCACCAGCAGAGATTCGGGGTCCTACAATGAGCAGTTCTTC.

This clonotype was detected a few times. This chain links TRBV5-1 with TRBJ1-1; D is perhaps TRBD1 (5 bases). This CDR3 is built from 15 residues. Deletions cut 2 bases from V and 1 base from J, with 12 bases between. Per the germline V gene, CDR1 is SGHRS and CDR2 is YFSETQ. The DNA of the CDR3 is TGCGCCAGCAGCTTAGCCTCGGGGGGGAACACTGAAGCTTTCTTT. Amino acid sequence: CASSLASGGNTEAFF.

The chain couples TRBV6-5 to TRBJ2-7, with D possibly TRBD2 on 7 matching bases. The CDR3 has 15 amino acids. V gave up 0 bases and J gave up 3 bases, with 12 bases separating them. CDR1 is MNHEY and CDR2 is SVGAGI in the germline V gene. The CDR3 DNA follows: TGTGCCAGCAGTTACTCGAGCGGGGACAACTACGAGCAGTACTTC. Translation gives CASSYSSGDNYEQYF.

As regards this clonotype: The junction and the germline gene differ at one end; a read error may be behind it. This rearrangement joins TRBV5-5 to TRBJ2-5, with 9 bases lining up with TRBD2. Germline CDR1 SGHKS, CDR2 YYEKEE (reference sequence). This CDR3 spans 17 amino acids. The CDR3 reads CASSQDPPGAGGSAQYF. In DNA form, the CDR3 reads TGCGCCAGCAGCCAAGATCCCCCCGGAGCGGGAGGAAGCGCCCAGTACTTC.

This clonotype is large in the sample. The V gene is TRBV29-1, the J gene TRBJ2-7, with 7 nucleotides matching TRBD1. The CDR3 has 12 amino acids. J gave up 2 bases and V 4 bases, and 2 bases lay outside the gene matches. Germline loops: CDR1 SQVTM, CDR2 ANQGSEA. The CDR3 coding sequence is TGCAGCGTTGTTCAGGGGGCCTACGAGCAGTACTTC. The encoded protein is CSVVQGAYEQYF.

This clonotype was seen only once. J is TRBJ1-2 and V is TRBV7-9; 9 nucleotides match TRBD1. CDR1 SEHNR and CDR2 FQNEAQ come from the germline V gene (reference sequence). V lost 4 bases to trimming and J lost 1 base; unmatched junction nucleotides: 4. This CDR3 comprises 15 residues. CDR3 sequence (DNA): TGTGCCAGCAGCTCGGGACAGGGCGTTAACTATGGCTACACCTTC. Protein sequence: CASSSGQGVNYGYTF.

Turning to this clonotype: A read error is possible here, since a much larger clone lies one base away. The V gene is TRBV27, the J gene TRBJ2-2; D gene uncertain. The V and J ends lost 4 bases and 3 bases respectively, with 9 bases between them. There are 14 residues in the CDR3. Germline values: CDR1 MNHEY, CDR2 SMNVEV (reference sequence). CDR3 sequence: CASSSPQHTGELFF. The CDR3 DNA follows: TGTGCCAGCAGTTCCCCCCAGCACACCGGGGAGCTGTTTTTT.

The chain uses TRBV6-5 and TRBJ1-4; 9 bases are a match to TRBD1. Trimming took 5 bases from V and 10 from J; bases not matched to a gene: 8. Germline V CDR1 and CDR2: MNHEY, SVGAGI. This CDR3 is built from 14 residues. This CDR3 is CASSPDRGAGKLFF. The CDR3 DNA sequence: TGTGCCAGCAGTCCGGACAGGGGCGCGGGAAAACTGTTTTTT.

The CDR3: CSVVVLAGNTQYF. The CDR3 bases are TGCAGCGTTGTCGTCCTAGCGGGGAATACGCAGTATTTT. The rearrangement uses TRBV29-1 and TRBJ2-3, with 9 nucleotides matching TRBD2. The J segment lost 7 bases and the V segment lost 4 bases, leaving 6 bases of the junction unmatched. The germline CDR1 and CDR2 sequences are SQVTM and ANQGSEA. This CDR3 region has 13 residues.

The chain carries TRBV18 and TRBJ1-5; 7 nucleotides agree with TRBD1. This CDR3 is 15 amino acids long. The V segment lost 6 bases and the J segment 2 bases; nucleotides outside the gene matches: 7. From germline, CDR1 is KGHSH and CDR2 LQKENI. Written as DNA, the CDR3 is TGTGCCAGCTCTCAAGGACAGGTAGGCAATCAGCCCCAGCATTTT. Its translation is CASSQGQVGNQPQHF.

V usage is TRBV6-5 and J usage is TRBJ1-5; D call uncertain. The V gene lost 3 bases and the J gene lost 9 bases, with 18 bases spanning the gap. Per germline, CDR1 MNHEY and CDR2 SVGAGI. This CDR3 comprises 15 residues. The CDR3 region has the DNA TGTGCCAGCAGTTATAATCACCTATCGGGTAGGCCCCAGCATTTT. Its protein is CASSYNHLSGRPQHF.

The chain recombines TRBV5-5 with TRBJ2-7; D uncertain. Trimming took 0 bases from V and 0 from J, leaving 7 bases between them. Germline lookup yields CDR1 SGHKS and CDR2 YYEKEE (reference sequence). CDR3 size: 14 residues. The CDR3, as DNA: TGTGCCAGCAGCTTGGATCAGAGCTCCTACGAGCAGTACTTC. Amino acid sequence: CASSLDQSSYEQYF.

V usage is TRBV7-2 and J usage is TRBJ2-1, with a possible D match to TRBD1 (6 bases). This CDR3 has 13 amino acids. Trimming took off 3 bases at V and 3 bases at J, with 6 bases between the two ends. In germline, CDR1 is SGHTA, CDR2 FQGNSA. The CDR3 sequence: CASSLGHYNEQFF. The CDR3 DNA reads as TGTGCCAGCAGCTTGGGACACTACAATGAGCAGTTCTTC. Looking up the rest from reference TRBV7-2 and TRBJ2-1 gives the full variable domain: GAGVSQSPSNKVTEKGKDVELRCDPISGHTALYWYRQSLGQGLEFLIYFQGNSAPDKSGLPSDRFSAERTGGSVSTLTIQRTQQEDSAVYLCASSLGHYNEQFFGPGTRLTVL.

Relative to its sample, this clonotype is medium-sized. V and J are TRBV29-1 and TRBJ1-4; the D gene is possibly TRBD1 (5 bases). The CDR3 sequence is 14 residues long. Looked up from germline, CDR1 is SQVTM and CDR2 is ANQGSEA. Trimming took 6 bases from V and 8 from J, leaving 19 bases between them. CDR3 loop: CSVAEGVRGEKLFF. The CDR3, as DNA: TGCAGCGTAGCGGAAGGGGTTCGGGGAGAAAAACTGTTTTTT. The complete variable domain, with remaining parts taken from reference TRBV29-1 and TRBJ1-4, reads SAVISQKPSRDICQRGTSLTIQCQVDSQVTMMFWYRQQPGQSLTLIATANQGSEATYESGFVIDKFPISRPNLTFSTLTVSNMSPEDSSIYLCSVAEGVRGEKLFFGSGTQLSVL.

This clonotype was seen more than once but under ten times. The rearrangement links TRBV19 to TRBJ1-1, with D perhaps TRBD1 (6 bases). CDR1 LNHDA and CDR2 SQIVND come from the germline V gene (reference sequence). With 3 bases removed from V and 4 bases from J, the gap between germline ends came to 9 bases. This CDR3 contains 13 residues. The CDR3 DNA is TGTGCCAGTAGTATCAGGGGATCCACTGAAGCTTTCTTT. Translation gives CASSIRGSTEAFF.

This clonotype rates as medium-sized. This chain's CDR3 is CAWSVNRGQETQYF. The CDR3 bases are TGTGCCTGGAGTGTTAACAGGGGGCAAGAGACCCAGTACTTC. The chain is built from TRBV30 and TRBJ2-5, with 8 bases aligning to TRBD1. Germline lookup yields CDR1 GTSNPN and CDR2 SVGIG (reference sequence). CDR3 length: 14 residues. The trim removed 0 bases at V and 2 bases at J, leaving 2 bases unmatched.

The rearrangement joins TRBV27 to TRBJ2-7; D is ambiguous. The CDR3 is made up of 11 amino acids. Trimming took off 8 bases at V and 2 bases at J, with 7 bases between the two ends. The germline V gene has CDR1 MNHEY and CDR2 SMNVEV (reference sequence). CDR3 in DNA: TGTGCCAGCCTTGGGACCTACGAGCAGTACTTC. Translation gives CASLGTYEQYF.

Judged by abundance, this clonotype is medium-sized. V and J are TRBV7-6 and TRBJ2-2; no clear D gene. The CDR3 sequence is 14 residues long. The V and J ends lost 5 bases and 4 bases respectively, with 11 bases between them. Germline V CDR1 and CDR2: SGHVS, FNYEAQ. The CDR3 DNA sequence: TGTGCCAGCAGCGGGCCGAGGCTCACCGGGGAGCTGTTTTTT. Translating it yields CASSGPRLTGELFF.

By sample fraction, this clonotype is medium-sized. This chain uses TRBV19 with TRBJ2-6, with D possibly being TRBD1 or TRBD2 (7 bases each). Germline lookup yields CDR1 LNHDA and CDR2 SQIVND (reference sequence). Trimming left V 10 bases short and J 2 bases short, with 18 bases between. The CDR3 contains 16 residues. CDR3 nucleotide sequence: TGTGCCACCAGGGAGGGGGCGCAGCCTGGGGCCAACGTCCTGACTTTC. Translation gives CATREGAQPGANVLTF.

Concerning this clonotype itself: Since a much larger clone is just one base distant, this may be a read error. V and J are TRBV6-5 and TRBJ2-1, with 7 bases matching TRBD2. The CDR3 length is 20 residues. CDR1 and CDR2 from the germline V gene are MNHEY and SVGAGI. CDR3 in DNA: TGTGCCAGCAGTGCCTCAGGCCTGCGGGGGAGACGGGGCTCCTACAATGAGCAGTCCTTC. Protein sequence: CASSASGLRGRRGSYNEQSF.

This clonotype was seen a few times. The chain recombines TRBV5-4 with TRBJ2-2, with TRBD2 matching 10 bases. In germline, CDR1 is SGHNT, CDR2 YYREEE (reference sequence). The CDR3 covers 18 residues. Trimming at V came to 0 bases and at J to 6 bases, leaving 11 bases not matched to a gene. In DNA form, the CDR3 reads TGTGCCAGCAGCTTGGCCGGGGCTAGCGGGAGACGGGCCGGGGAGCTGTTTTTT. It codes for CASSLAGASGRRAGELFF. The complete variable domain, with remaining parts taken from reference TRBV5-4 and TRBJ2-2, reads ETGVTQSPTHLIKTRGQQVTLRCSSQSGHNTVSWYQQALGQGPQFIFQYYREEENGRGNFPPRFSGLQFPNYSSELNVNALELDDSALYLCASSLAGASGRRAGELFFGEGSRLTVL.

The table lists this clonotype with a few counts. The chain has TRBV12-3 or TRBV12-4 and TRBJ2-2; D might be TRBD2 (5 bases). This CDR3 contains 13 residues. V was pared by 3 bases and J by 5 bases, with 7 bases between. CDR3 DNA: TGTGCCAGCAGTTTTGAGGGAACCGGGGAGCTGTTTTTT. This codes for CASSFEGTGELFF.